The sequence of this TCR beta chain was determined in a study of blood T cell repertoires in COVID-19. Produced via immunoSEQ multiplex PCR; TCRdb's table is partial and in-frame only. This table holds about 400,000 clones, 87% found once. Sequencing was performed on PBMCs or T cells enriched from blood (not recorded which). The clonotype originates from a woman between 50 and 59 years old who had recovered from COVID-19.

CDR3 sequence reads: CSVDPGTVNTEAFF. For the CDR3, the DNA is TGCAGCGTTGACCCCGGGACAGTAAACACTGAAGCTTTCTTT. The V call is TRBV29-1, the J call TRBJ1-1; 7 nucleotides agree with TRBD1. Trimming took 3 bases from V and 2 from J; bases not matched to a gene: 6. Per the germline V gene, CDR1 is SQVTM and CDR2 is ANQGSEA. The CDR3 totals 14 residues.